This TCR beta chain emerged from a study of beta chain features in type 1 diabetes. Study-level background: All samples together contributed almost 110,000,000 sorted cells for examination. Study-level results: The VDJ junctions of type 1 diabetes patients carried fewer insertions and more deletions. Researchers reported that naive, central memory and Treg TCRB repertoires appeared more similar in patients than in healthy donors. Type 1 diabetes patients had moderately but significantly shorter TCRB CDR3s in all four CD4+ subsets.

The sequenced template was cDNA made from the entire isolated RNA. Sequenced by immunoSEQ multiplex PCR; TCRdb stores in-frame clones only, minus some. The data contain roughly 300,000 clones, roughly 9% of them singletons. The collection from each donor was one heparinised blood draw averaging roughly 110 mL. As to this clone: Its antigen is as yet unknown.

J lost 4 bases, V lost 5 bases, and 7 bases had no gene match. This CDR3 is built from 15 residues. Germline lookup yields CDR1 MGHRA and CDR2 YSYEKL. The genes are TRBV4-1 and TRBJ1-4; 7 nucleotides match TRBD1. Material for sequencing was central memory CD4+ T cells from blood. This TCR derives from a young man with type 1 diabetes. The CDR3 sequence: CASSDIRDSNEKLFF. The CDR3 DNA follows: TGCGCCAGCAGCGATATCCGGGACAGTAATGAAAAACTGTTTTTT.